The 30 T cell receptor beta chains listed next were all sequenced from one sample in a study of blood T cells in healthy people across ages. The use of a sample-barcoded 5' primer and a J-beta primer mix characterized a second PCR of about 6 to 12 cycles. From the 5' RACE reads, TCRdb called clonotypes with MiXCR, one entry per CDR3 protein. The data show more than 1,400,000 distinct CDR3 sequences, with roughly 40% seen just once and roughly 7.7% held by the top ten. Sequenced input: blood. The receptors originated from a woman aged 18-35 years in good health.

The V gene is TRBV2, the J gene TRBJ2-2; 7 bases are shared with TRBD2. This CDR3 is built from 13 residues. V lost 7 bases and J lost 5; bases outside the gene matches: 4. Germline V gene lookup returns CDR1 SNHLY and CDR2 FYNNEI. The CDR3 DNA sequence: TGTGCCAGCAATCGGGAGGTAACCGGGGAGCTGTTTTTT. It encodes CASNREVTGELFF.

The chain links TRBV10-2 to TRBJ2-3, with D perhaps TRBD2 (5 bases). Deletions cut 6 bases from V and 11 bases from J, with 18 bases between. CDR3 length: 13 amino acids. Looked up from germline, CDR1 is WSHSY and CDR2 is SAAADI. DNA of the CDR3: TGCGCCAGCAGCTCCGGCCAGGTGGAGGAGCAGTATTTT. Its translation is CASSSGQVEEQYF.

The rearrangement links TRBV3-1 to TRBJ2-7, with a tentative D call TRBD2 (5 bases). The germline V gene encodes CDR1 LGHDT and CDR2 YNNKEL (reference sequence). Trimming left V 1 base short and J 7 bases short, with 11 bases between. The CDR3 covers 13 residues. The CDR3 is CASSQGPPGEQYF. The CDR3, as DNA: TGTGCCAGCAGCCAAGGCCCCCCGGGGGAGCAGTACTTC.

A few counts support this clonotype. The chain couples TRBV6-2 or TRBV6-3 to TRBJ2-7; D possibly corresponds to TRBD2 (6 bases). The V end lost 5 bases, the J end lost 2 bases, and 16 bases lay between the germline ends. The CDR3 is 15 amino acids. Per the germline V gene, CDR1 is MNHEY and CDR2 is SVGEGT. The CDR3, as DNA: TGTGCCAGCAGTCCCAACCAGCGGGCCGCCTACGAGCAGTACTTC. Its translation: CASSPNQRAAYEQYF.

For this clonotype: Compared with germline, one end of the junction differs, possibly owing to a read error. The gene calls are TRBV12-3 or TRBV12-4 and TRBJ1-2; D is uncertain. The CDR3 loop spans 13 amino acids. The CDR3 region is CASSFDSADGYTF. In DNA form, the CDR3 reads TGTGCCAGCAGTTTCGATTCTGCGGATGGTTACACCTTC.

This chain uses TRBV12-3 or TRBV12-4 with TRBJ2-3; 7 positions agree with TRBD1. V trimming: 7 bases; J trimming: 2 bases; junction bases outside the gene matches: 15. This CDR3 is 17 amino acids long. Here the CDR3 reads CASTYSWGTVNTDTQYF. As DNA, the CDR3 is TGTGCCAGCACCTACTCGTGGGGGACAGTGAACACAGATACGCAGTATTTT.

The V call is TRBV28, the J call TRBJ2-4; 7 nucleotides agree with TRBD1. The end of the DNA aligns better with TRBJ2-5, so the J call may be wrong. CDR1 and CDR2 from the germline V gene are MDHEN and SYDVKM. There are 14 residues in the CDR3. CDR3 coding DNA: TGTGCCAGCAGTTCCCGAGACAGGGAGGAGACCCAGTACTTC. Translation gives CASSSRDREETQYF.

The table lists this clonotype with a few counts. The gene calls are TRBV20-1 and TRBJ2-3; D remains unclear. The CDR3 has 15 amino acids. Germline lookup yields CDR1 DFQATT and CDR2 SNEGSKA (reference sequence). Between the trimmed V and J ends, which lost 2 bases and 1 base, there was a span of 13 bases. In DNA, the CDR3 is TGCAGTGCTAGATGGGCTGATCGAGGCACAGATACGCAGTATTTT. It is translated as CSARWADRGTDTQYF.

The rearrangement joins TRBV4-1 to TRBJ1-3; D gene unclear. The CDR3 runs to 16 residues. The ends were cut back, 0 bases at V and 1 base at J, with 10 bases in the middle. Germline V gene lookup returns CDR1 MGHRA and CDR2 YSYEKL. CDR3 nucleotides: TGCGCCAGCAGCCAAGAAGGACGGAGGTCTGGAAACACCATATATTTT. As protein: CASSQEGRRSGNTIYF.

This clonotype was counted between two and nine times. This rearrangement joins TRBV5-5 to TRBJ2-7, with 8 bases lining up with TRBD2. The germline CDR1 and CDR2 sequences are SGHKS and YYEKEE (reference sequence). The CDR3 runs 16 residues. With V trimmed by 0 bases and J by 6 bases, 11 bases remained unmatched. The CDR3 nucleotides read TGTGCCAGCAGCTTGGCCTTCCCTAGCGGGCGAGGCGAGCAGTACTTC. Protein product: CASSLAFPSGRGEQYF.

This chain connects TRBV5-1 to TRBJ2-1, with a tentative D call TRBD1 (5 bases). Germline lookup yields CDR1 SGHRS and CDR2 YFSETQ. The CDR3 length is 14 residues. Trimming left V 4 bases short and J 6 bases short, with 14 bases between. In DNA form, the CDR3 reads TGCGCCAGCAGCCCCGGACACCCTAGCAATGAGCAGTTCTTC. Protein: CASSPGHPSNEQFF.

This clonotype was found a few times. This chain connects TRBV27 to TRBJ2-7; D gene ambiguous. V was pared by 3 bases and J by 0 bases, with 12 bases between. The V gene's germline CDR1 is MNHEY and CDR2 SMNVEV (reference sequence). CDR3 length: 15 residues. CDR3 DNA: TGTGCCAGCAGTTTGAAGGCGGAGCCCTCCTACGAGCAGTACTTC. Its translation is CASSLKAEPSYEQYF.

The J gene is TRBJ2-1, the V gene TRBV7-2; D is unresolved. Trimming stripped 5 bases from V and 7 bases from J, with 12 bases between. The germline CDR1 and CDR2 sequences are SGHTA and FQGNSA. The CDR3 runs to 13 residues. The CDR3: CASSHRFGNEQFF. The DNA of the CDR3 is TGTGCCAGCAGCCACCGTTTCGGGAATGAGCAGTTCTTC.

This clonotype has just a few counts. The chain combines TRBV20-1 with TRBJ1-1; TRBD1 agrees at 11 bases. The germline V gene encodes CDR1 DFQATT and CDR2 SNEGSKA (reference sequence). The CDR3 has 16 amino acids. The V and J ends lost 6 bases and 4 bases, in that order; junction bases with no gene match: 13. The CDR3 reads CSARGTGGPKVTEAFF. Here the CDR3 DNA reads TGCAGTGCCCGCGGGACAGGGGGACCTAAAGTCACTGAAGCTTTCTTT.

The CDR3 DNA reads as TGTGCCACCCACTCGGGACTTCCGAATCAGCCCCAGCATTTT. It encodes CATHSGLPNQPQHF. This rearrangement joins TRBV10-3 to TRBJ1-5, with D maybe TRBD1 (5 bases). CDR3 length: 14 amino acids. The V end was cut by 10 bases, the J end by 4 bases, with 17 bases between. The germline CDR1 and CDR2 sequences are ENHRY and SYGVKD.

The chain has TRBV27 and TRBJ1-2; possibly TRBD1 for D (6 bases). The V and J ends lost 3 bases and 2 bases respectively, with 13 bases between them. The CDR3 has 15 residues. Looked up from germline, CDR1 is MNHEY and CDR2 is SMNVEV (reference sequence). DNA for the CDR3: TGTGCCAGCAGTTTCGAGCAGGGGAGGAACTATGGCTACACCTTC. This encodes CASSFEQGRNYGYTF.

The table lists this clonotype with a few counts. This rearrangement joins TRBV27 to TRBJ2-1, with a weak D call TRBD2 (6 bases). Trimming pared 10 bases from V and 5 bases from J, leaving 18 bases between. The germline V gene has CDR1 MNHEY and CDR2 SMNVEV (reference sequence). The CDR3 loop spans 14 amino acids. The CDR3 region has the DNA TGTGCCACCCCAGGCGGGGAGGTTAACAATGAGCAGTTCTTC. Residues: CATPGGEVNNEQFF.

The chain combines TRBV5-1 with TRBJ1-1; D may be TRBD1 (6 bases). V dropped 0 bases and J dropped 3 bases, with 12 bases sitting between them. The CDR3 totals 15 residues. Germline values: CDR1 SGHRS, CDR2 YFSETQ. This chain's CDR3 is CASSLEAGADTEAFF. The CDR3 DNA follows: TGCGCCAGCAGCTTGGAGGCAGGGGCGGACACTGAAGCTTTCTTT.

This clonotype turned up a few times. The CDR3 sequence: CASNEGDAGSYEQYF. The CDR3 DNA reads as TGCGCCAGCAACGAAGGGGATGCAGGGAGCTACGAGCAGTACTTC. The chain is built from TRBV5-1 and TRBJ2-7, with D perhaps being TRBD1 or TRBD2 (5 bases each). V lost 6 bases to trimming and J lost 3 bases, with 19 bases between them. Germline V gene lookup returns CDR1 SGHRS and CDR2 YFSETQ. There are 15 residues in the CDR3.

This clonotype was picked up one time. The genes are TRBV13 and TRBJ1-1; D may be TRBD1 (6 bases). The germline V and J ends were trimmed by 5 bases and 7 bases, with 20 bases remaining between them. From germline, CDR1 is PRHDT and CDR2 FYEKMQ (reference sequence). The CDR3 contains 15 residues. CDR3 coding DNA: TGTGCCAGCAGCCCGCGTGAAGGACAGACAGATGAAGCTTTCTTT. Translation gives CASSPREGQTDEAFF.

V is TRBV6-5 and J is TRBJ2-4; D remains ambiguous. V lost 5 bases to trimming and J lost 6 bases, with 5 bases between them. The CDR3 loop spans 11 amino acids. Per germline, CDR1 MNHEY and CDR2 SVGAGI. As DNA, the CDR3 is TGTGCCAGCAGTCAATCAAACATTCAGTACTTC. Translation gives CASSQSNIQYF.

Many counts were recorded for this clonotype. The chain is built from TRBV12-3 or TRBV12-4 and TRBJ2-3, with 10 bases fitting TRBD2. The length of the CDR3 is 16 residues. V lost 2 bases and J lost 3; bases outside the gene matches: 5. As DNA, the CDR3 is TGTGCCAGCAGTTTAAGCGGGGGGGCGAGGACAGATACGCAGTATTTT. Its translation: CASSLSGGARTDTQYF.

This clonotype occurred a few times. The rearrangement joins TRBV5-1 to TRBJ2-7; TRBD2 matches 8 bases. J lost 4 bases, V lost 3 bases, and 9 bases had no gene match. Germline V gives CDR1 SGHRS, CDR2 YFSETQ. This CDR3 spans 15 amino acids. The CDR3 DNA reads as TGCGCCAGCAGCTCGGCCAGCGGGAGTTCTTACGAGCAGTACTTC. Amino acid sequence: CASSSASGSSYEQYF.

This clonotype was observed a few times. The chain is built from TRBV28 and TRBJ2-5, with TRBD2 matching over 9 bases. Germline assignment: CDR1 MDHEN and CDR2 SYDVKM. The CDR3 spans 14 residues. The V segment lost 2 bases and the J segment 4 bases; nucleotides outside the gene matches: 2. As DNA, the CDR3 is TGTGCCAGCAGTTTAAAACTAGCGGGAGAGACCCAGTACTTC. Protein sequence: CASSLKLAGETQYF.

This clonotype was counted a few times. The chain links TRBV7-8 to TRBJ2-1; 13 bases are a match to TRBD2. J lost 12 bases, V lost 5 bases, and 10 bases had no gene match. Germline CDR1 is SGHVS and CDR2 is FQNEAQ. This CDR3 spans 15 amino acids. DNA of the CDR3: TGTGCCAGCAGCGCACTAGCGGGGGGGATTGGGGGGCAGTTCTTC. Translating gives CASSALAGGIGGQFF.

The chain uses TRBV10-3 and TRBJ1-2; D is unclear. The CDR3 runs to 14 residues. From germline, CDR1 is ENHRY and CDR2 SYGVKD. V lost 0 bases and J lost 4, with 9 bases in between. CDR3 residues: CAISESAGAYGYTF. CDR3 DNA: TGTGCCATCAGTGAGTCGGCAGGAGCCTATGGCTACACCTTC.

J is TRBJ2-3 and V is TRBV28; TRBD1 matches at 9 bases. This CDR3 is built from 15 residues. Unmatched junction bases numbered 8, after V lost 5 bases and J lost 5 bases. The germline V gene encodes CDR1 MDHEN and CDR2 SYDVKM. CDR3 loop: CASSTSGTGLDTQYF. The CDR3 DNA is TGTGCCAGCAGTACGTCCGGGACAGGGTTAGATACGCAGTATTTT.

There are many counts of this clonotype. V gene TRBV10-3 combines with J gene TRBJ2-7; D unresolved. CDR1 and CDR2 from the germline V gene are ENHRY and SYGVKD. Trimming took 4 bases from V and 5 from J, leaving 12 bases between them. This CDR3 has 13 residues. The CDR3 region is CAISGPIKDEQYF. Written as DNA, the CDR3 is TGTGCCATCAGTGGACCCATAAAGGACGAGCAGTACTTC.

This rearrangement joins TRBV7-9 to TRBJ2-2; maybe TRBD1 (5 bases). The germline gives CDR1 SEHNR, CDR2 FQNEAQ (reference sequence). Trimming took 5 bases from V and 2 from J, leaving 12 bases between them. This CDR3 region has 15 residues. The DNA of the CDR3 is TGTGCCAGCAGCCCCGCCCAGGGAAACACCGGGGAGCTGTTTTTT. Residues: CASSPAQGNTGELFF.

The chain joins TRBV5-1 to TRBJ1-1, with 7 bases identical to TRBD1. The trim removed 4 bases at V and 0 bases at J, leaving 9 bases unmatched. CDR3 size: 16 residues. Germline V gene sequence: CDR1 SGHRS, CDR2 YFSETQ. This chain's CDR3 is CASSPGADRMNTEAFF. CDR3 bases: TGCGCCAGCAGCCCTGGGGCGGACAGGATGAACACTGAAGCTTTCTTT. The full variable domain, its missing parts supplied by reference TRBV5-1 and TRBJ1-1, is KAGVTQTPRYLIKTRGQQVTLSCSPISGHRSVSWYQQTPGQGLQFLFEYFSETQRNKGNFPGRFSGRQFSNSRSEMNVSTLELGDSALYLCASSPGADRMNTEAFFGQGTRLTVV.